The sequence of this T cell receptor beta chain was determined in a study of vaccination effects on CD4 cells after COVID-19. As for the study in general: Post-vaccine sampling occurred a median 72 days after the second dose.

This CDR3 spans 13 amino acids. The ends lost 4 bases at V and 4 bases at J; junction bases unmatched: 3. Germline loops: CDR1 SGHRS, CDR2 YFSETQ. As to this clone: Its target is not known.

Generated by immunoSEQ multiplex PCR, the TCRdb table keeps only in-frame clones and is missing some. This table holds tens of thousands of clones, around 77% found once. General observations from the study: No early post-infection timepoints were available in the study, which also included few convalescent patients. Clones arising from infection and from vaccination showed marked clonal contraction late after vaccination.

Before sequencing took place, the ViraFEST assay used viral peptide pools to expand antigen-specific CD4+ T cells. Culture proceeded for about 11 days, and CD4+ T cells were then isolated. BNT162b2 vaccine or mRNA-1273 vaccine was given to participants in two doses. The authors replaced half the medium with IL-2 medium on days 3 and 7. The TCR originated in a human donor who received a COVID-19 vaccine. V usage is TRBV5-1 and J usage is TRBJ2-7; 9 bases match TRBD2. The sample was CD4+ T cells from PBMCs cultured with HCoV-OC43 spike peptides, taken after COVID-19 vaccination. The subset here: HCoV-OC43 spike overlapping peptide pool stimulation. CDR3 coding DNA: TGCGCCAGCAGCCCGGCGGGGGGGTACGAGCAGTACGTC. It encodes CASSPAGGYEQYV.